This T cell receptor beta chain was identified during a study of hypomethylating agent response in myelodysplastic syndrome. Study at large: The myelodysplastic syndrome patients comprised about 10 men and 2 women.

The germline CDR1 and CDR2 sequences are LGHNA and YSLEER. CDR3 length: 14 residues. Trimming took 4 bases from V and 1 from J, leaving 11 bases between them. Each sample had about 420 ng DNA, as two 200 ng replicates, at survey resolution. As originally analysed: Approximately 1.8% of roughly 150,000 clonotypes matched previously reported viral-epitope-specific VDJdb entries. Produced via immunoSEQ multiplex PCR; TCRdb's table is partial and in-frame only. That table furnishes V, J and clone size, whereas the DNA furnished D and trimming. The profile shows roughly 4,700 clones, roughly four fifths of them singletons.

This specimen consisted of bone marrow, obtained before or after starting hypomethylating agent treatment for myelodysplastic syndrome (not recorded which). This chain links TRBV4-3 with TRBJ2-7; D is tentatively TRBD1 or TRBD2 (6 bases each). The source of this sequence is a human donor with myelodysplastic syndrome. The CDR3 region has the DNA TGCGCCAGCAGCCGAGGGGGGAGATCCTACGAGCAGTACTTC. Translating it yields CASSRGGRSYEQYF.